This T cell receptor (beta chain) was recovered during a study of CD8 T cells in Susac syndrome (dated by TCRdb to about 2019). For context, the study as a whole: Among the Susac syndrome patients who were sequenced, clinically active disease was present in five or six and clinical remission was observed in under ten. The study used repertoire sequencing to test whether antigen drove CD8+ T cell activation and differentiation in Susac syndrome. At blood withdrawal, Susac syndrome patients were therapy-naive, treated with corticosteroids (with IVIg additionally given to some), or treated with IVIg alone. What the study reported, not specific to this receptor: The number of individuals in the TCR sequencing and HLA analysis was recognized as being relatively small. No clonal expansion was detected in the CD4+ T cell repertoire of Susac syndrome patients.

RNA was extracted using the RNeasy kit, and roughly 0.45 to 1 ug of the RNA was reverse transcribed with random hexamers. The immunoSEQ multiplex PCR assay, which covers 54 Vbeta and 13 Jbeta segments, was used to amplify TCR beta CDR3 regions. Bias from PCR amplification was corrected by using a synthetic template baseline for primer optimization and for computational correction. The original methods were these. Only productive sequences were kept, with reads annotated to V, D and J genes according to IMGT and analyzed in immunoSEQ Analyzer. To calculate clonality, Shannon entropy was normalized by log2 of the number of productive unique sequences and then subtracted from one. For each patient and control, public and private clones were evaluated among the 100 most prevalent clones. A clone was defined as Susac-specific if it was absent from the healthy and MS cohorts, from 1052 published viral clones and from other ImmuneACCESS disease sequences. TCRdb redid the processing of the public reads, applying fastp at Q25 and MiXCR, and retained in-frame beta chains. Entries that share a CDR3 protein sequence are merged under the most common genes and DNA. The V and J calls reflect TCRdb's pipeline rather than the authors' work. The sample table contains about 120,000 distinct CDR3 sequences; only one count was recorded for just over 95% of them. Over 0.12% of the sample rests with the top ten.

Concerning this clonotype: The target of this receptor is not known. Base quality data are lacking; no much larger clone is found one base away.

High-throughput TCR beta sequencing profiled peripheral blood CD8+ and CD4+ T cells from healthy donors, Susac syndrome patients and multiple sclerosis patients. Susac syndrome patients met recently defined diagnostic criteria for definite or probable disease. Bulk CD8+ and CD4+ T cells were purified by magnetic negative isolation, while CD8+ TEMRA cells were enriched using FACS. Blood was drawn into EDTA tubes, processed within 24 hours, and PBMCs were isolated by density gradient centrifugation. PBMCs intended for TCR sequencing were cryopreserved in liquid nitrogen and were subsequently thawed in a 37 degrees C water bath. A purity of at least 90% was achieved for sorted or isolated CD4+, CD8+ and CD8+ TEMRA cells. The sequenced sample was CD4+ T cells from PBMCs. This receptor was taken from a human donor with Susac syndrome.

The DNA sequence is given as TGTGCCACTAGGGGGTACCAAGAGACCCAGTACTTC. This yields the protein CATRGYQETQYF. The rearranged segments are TRBV2 and TRBJ2-5; perhaps TRBD1 is the D gene, with 6 bases matching. According to the germline V gene, CDR1 reads SNHLY and CDR2 reads FYNNEI. Between the V and J ends, shortened by 10 bases and 0 bases respectively, the junction contains 9 bases. The CDR3 goes from the cysteine to the phenylalanine over 12 residues. Only the CDR3 portion is preserved as DNA: 36 bases, with reading frame beginning at the first base.